These 17 T cell receptor beta chains were all obtained from the same sample, sequenced in a study of blood T cell repertoires in COVID-19. Sequencing used immunoSEQ multiplex PCR; TCRdb keeps in-frame clones, though not all of them. Of 130,000 or so clones in the sample, 65% to 85% were seen once. Sequencing was performed on peripheral blood. The receptors were sampled from an elderly woman with acute or convalescent COVID-19.

This clone has a count of ten or more. This chain uses TRBV12-3 or TRBV12-4 with TRBJ1-2, with D possibly being TRBD1 (5 bases). Trimming took off 9 bases at V and 4 bases at J, with 12 bases between the two ends. This CDR3 has 12 amino acids. The CDR3 DNA is TGTGCCAGTGCCGGGGGGGGCTATGGCTACACCTTC. As protein: CASAGGGYGYTF.

The chain is built from TRBV5-1 and TRBJ1-2; D is unresolved. Germline loops: CDR1 SGHRS, CDR2 YFSETQ. This CDR3 is built from 16 residues. Between the trimmed V and J ends, which lost 0 bases and 1 base, there was a span of 13 bases. The CDR3 DNA reads TGCGCCAGCAGCTTGGGTGACACCTTAGTTAACTATGGCTACACCTTC. It yields the protein CASSLGDTLVNYGYTF.

This chain uses TRBV11-2 with TRBJ1-5, with TRBD1 matching over 9 bases. This CDR3 contains 15 residues. J was trimmed by 6 bases and V by 5 bases; bases with no gene match: 8. The germline V gene encodes CDR1 SGHAT and CDR2 FQNNGV. CDR3 protein: CASSPTGGAGQPQHF. The CDR3 DNA sequence: TGTGCCAGCAGCCCTACAGGGGGCGCGGGTCAGCCCCAGCATTTT.

This clone came up a few times. The chain recombines TRBV3-1 (or the pseudogene TRBV3-2) with TRBJ1-3; maybe TRBD1 (5 bases). With 1 base removed from V and 0 bases from J, the gap between germline ends came to 10 bases. This CDR3 is built from 16 residues. Germline loops: CDR1 LGHDT, CDR2 YNNKEL (reference sequence). The CDR3 sequence is CASSQVQAISGNTIYF. In DNA, the CDR3 is TGTGCCAGCAGCCAAGTACAGGCAATCTCTGGAAACACCATATATTTT.

The chain uses TRBV12-3 or TRBV12-4 and TRBJ2-1, with D uncertain. The V end was cut by 4 bases, the J end by 4 bases, with 8 bases between. The CDR3 loop spans 13 amino acids. The CDR3 spells CASSWAGYNEQFF. CDR3 coding DNA: TGTGCCAGCAGTTGGGCAGGATACAATGAGCAGTTCTTC.

This chain connects TRBV2 to TRBJ1-4; possibly TRBD1 for D (5 bases). This CDR3 is built from 14 residues. With 6 bases removed from V and 10 bases from J, the gap between germline ends came to 18 bases. Germline CDR1 is SNHLY and CDR2 is FYNNEI. CDR3 DNA sequence: TGTGCCAGCAGGGAGGCTACCCCGGGGGGAAAACTGTTTTTT. Its translation is CASREATPGGKLFF.

The CDR3: CASSYVQGVNSPLHF. The CDR3 region has the DNA TGTGCCAGTAGTTACGTACAGGGGGTGAATTCACCCCTCCACTTT. The V and J genes are TRBV19 and TRBJ1-6, with 8 nucleotides matching TRBD1. V lost 5 bases and J lost 7; bases outside the gene matches: 7. CDR1 and CDR2 from the germline V gene are LNHDA and SQIVND (reference sequence). This CDR3 has 15 amino acids.

J is TRBJ1-6 and V is TRBV18, with D unclear. There are 15 residues in the CDR3. V was shortened by 2 bases and J by 5 bases, with 10 bases between the two germline ends. The germline V gene encodes CDR1 KGHSH and CDR2 LQKENI. The CDR3 reads CASSPRQVDNSPLHF. The DNA for the CDR3 is TGTGCCAGCTCACCAAGGCAGGTAGATAATTCACCCCTCCACTTT. Variable domain in full (rest from reference TRBV18 and TRBJ1-6): NAGVMQNPRHLVRRRGQEARLRCSPMKGHSHVYWYRQLPEEGLKFMVYLQKENIIDESGMPKERFSAEFPKEGPSILRIQQVVRGDSAAYFCASSPRQVDNSPLHFGNGTRLTVT.

The gene calls are TRBV19 and TRBJ1-2; the D is unclear. Germline V gene data show CDR1 as LNHDA and CDR2 as SQIVND (reference sequence). This CDR3 contains 12 residues. Trimming stripped 6 bases from V and 4 bases from J, with 9 bases between. The CDR3 DNA follows: TGTGCCAGTAGCAATACTGGCTATGGCTACACCTTC. As protein: CASSNTGYGYTF.

The chain links TRBV3-1 (or the pseudogene TRBV3-2) to TRBJ2-7, with unresolved D. V was pared by 0 bases and J by 6 bases, with 9 bases between. Germline V gene data show CDR1 as LGHDT and CDR2 as YNNKEL (reference sequence). This CDR3 has 13 residues. In DNA form, the CDR3 reads TGTGCCAGCAGCCAAGATCTTCTTCGCGAGCAGTACTTC. It is translated as CASSQDLLREQYF.

The sample holds one count of this clone. V gene TRBV3-1 (or the pseudogene TRBV3-2) combines with J gene TRBJ2-3, with 12 bases aligning to TRBD2. Looked up from germline, CDR1 is LGHDT and CDR2 is YNNKEL (reference sequence). CDR3 size: 17 residues. The trim removed 0 bases at V and 14 bases at J, leaving 15 bases unmatched. DNA of the CDR3: TGTGCCAGCAGCCAAGAAGGGCGACTAGCGGGGGCCGAAAGTCGGTATTTT. This gives the protein CASSQEGRLAGAESRYF.

On this clone itself: At one boundary the junction diverges from the germline segment, which might be a read error. Here the CDR3 DNA reads TGTGCCAGCAGTTTAGGCCGGGATTGGGCCTGCTTC. Encoded protein: CASSLGRDWACF. V and J are TRBV12-3 or TRBV12-4 and TRBJ1-2; D unresolved. This CDR3 spans 12 amino acids.

The J gene is TRBJ2-7, the V gene TRBV30; D is undetermined. The CDR3 is 11 residues long. Germline assignment: CDR1 GTSNPN and CDR2 SVGIG (reference sequence). Trimming pared 2 bases from V and 2 bases from J, leaving 4 bases between. DNA of the CDR3: TGTGCCTGGAGTATTACCTACGAGCAGTACTTC. Encoded protein: CAWSITYEQYF.

The V call is TRBV4-3, the J call TRBJ2-1, with D possibly TRBD2 on 6 matching bases. The CDR3 runs 16 residues. The V end lost 0 bases, the J end lost 7 bases, and 16 bases lay between the germline ends. Germline V gene sequence: CDR1 LGHNA, CDR2 YSLEER. The chain's CDR3 is CASSQEEGWRGNEQFF. CDR3 DNA: TGCGCCAGCAGCCAAGAAGAAGGGTGGAGGGGTAATGAGCAGTTCTTC.

The table lists this clone with a few counts. The chain couples TRBV21-1 to TRBJ2-1; the D segment call TRBD1 is taken from the table without a DNA check. TRBV21-1 is recorded as a pseudogene. There are 15 residues in the CDR3. The CDR3 reads CASSKAGQGCNEQFF. CDR3 sequence (DNA): TGTGCCAGCAGCAAAGCTGGACAGGGGTGTAATGAGCAGTTCTTC.

The chain joins TRBV7-9 to TRBJ1-1, with D perhaps matching TRBD1 (5 bases). The V end was cut by 2 bases, the J end by 4 bases, with 11 bases between. The CDR3 is made up of 14 amino acids. The germline CDR1 and CDR2 sequences are SEHNR and FQNEAQ (reference sequence). The CDR3 DNA follows: TGTGCCAGCAGCTTAAGGGGAGGTAGCACTGAAGCTTTCTTT. This sequence encodes CASSLRGGSTEAFF.

The chain has TRBV12-3 or TRBV12-4 and TRBJ2-2; a weak D match, TRBD1 (5 bases). Trimming took 5 bases from V and 6 from J, leaving 7 bases between them. CDR3 length equals 12 residues. CDR3 sequence (DNA): TGTGCCAGCAGTAGGGGTGCCGGGGAGCTGTTTTTT. Its protein is CASSRGAGELFF.